Below are 28 T cell receptor beta chains sequenced from a single sample in a study of blood T cell repertoires in COVID-19. Only in-frame clones appear in the TCRdb table, and some are missing; sequencing was by immunoSEQ multiplex PCR. Here the sample spans roughly 230,000 clones, approximately 85% being singletons. The sequenced sample was PBMCs or T cells enriched from blood (not recorded which). Source of these receptors: a woman aged 45 to 65 who had been exposed to COVID-19.

The rearrangement links TRBV28 to TRBJ2-1; no firm D call. Germline loops: CDR1 MDHEN, CDR2 SYDVKM. The CDR3 has 13 residues. V lost 3 bases and J 3 bases, leaving 6 bases between the germline ends. The CDR3 DNA is TGTGCCAGCAGTTTGTCAGACTACAATGAGCAGTTCTTC. This codes for CASSLSDYNEQFF.

The chain recombines TRBV4-3 with TRBJ2-7, with D possibly TRBD1 on 5 matching bases. Germline V gene data show CDR1 as LGHNA and CDR2 as YSLEER. The CDR3 is 14 residues long. The V end lost 3 bases, the J end lost 1 base, and 10 bases lay between the germline ends. The CDR3 reads CASSQSRVSYEQYF. The CDR3 nucleotides are TGCGCCAGCAGCCAGTCCAGGGTATCCTACGAGCAGTACTTC.

This sequence joins TRBV19 and TRBJ1-1, with D tentatively TRBD1 (6 bases). This CDR3 comprises 15 residues. Germline V gives CDR1 LNHDA, CDR2 SQIVND (reference sequence). Trimming shortened V by 5 bases and J by 2 bases, and 15 bases separated the two germline ends. The CDR3 nucleotides are TGTGCCAGTAGTTCCCGAGGGGGATTAAACACTGAAGCTTTCTTT. It codes for CASSSRGGLNTEAFF.

This chain connects TRBV6-4 to TRBJ2-7; TRBD2 agrees at 9 bases. The CDR3 contains 14 residues. Trimming took 4 bases from V and 5 from J; bases not matched to a gene: 6. Germline V CDR1 and CDR2: MRHNA, SNTAGT. The CDR3 loop is CASSVSGGTDEQYF. Written as DNA, the CDR3 is TGTGCCAGCAGTGTTAGCGGGGGAACGGACGAGCAGTACTTC.

J is TRBJ1-5 and V is TRBV19; no reliable D call. Germline lookup yields CDR1 LNHDA and CDR2 SQIVND (reference sequence). Deletions cut 7 bases from V and 9 bases from J, with 19 bases between. The CDR3 length is 14 residues. This CDR3 is CASTLDGVKGPQHF. CDR3 sequence (DNA): TGTGCCAGTACCCTAGACGGGGTAAAGGGGCCCCAGCATTTT.

The DNA for the CDR3 is TGTGCCAGCAGTAGAACAGGGAATCTTGACGAGCAGTACTTC. Protein: CASSRTGNLDEQYF. The gene calls are TRBV28 and TRBJ2-7, with D tentatively TRBD1 (6 bases). The CDR3 length is 14 residues. CDR1 MDHEN and CDR2 SYDVKM come from the germline V gene. Trimming stripped 5 bases from V and 5 bases from J, with 16 bases between.

The chain recombines TRBV7-2 with TRBJ2-2, with 7 positions matching TRBD1. Germline CDR1 reads SGHTA; CDR2 reads FQGNSA. This CDR3 has 14 amino acids. V shed 2 bases and J 7 bases; nucleotides not matched to a gene: 4. The chain's CDR3 is CASSLKGANGELFF. In DNA form, the CDR3 reads TGTGCCAGCAGCTTAAAGGGGGCGAACGGGGAGCTGTTTTTT.

CDR3 DNA sequence: TGTGCCAGCAGTCGGACAGTGAACTATGGCTACACCTTC. Encoded protein: CASSRTVNYGYTF. This chain links TRBV28 with TRBJ1-2; weak D call: TRBD1 (6 bases). V gave up 5 bases and J gave up 2 bases, with 9 bases separating them. The CDR3 length is 13 residues. Per the germline V gene, CDR1 is MDHEN and CDR2 is SYDVKM.

This clone is a singleton in its sample. V is TRBV24-1 and J is TRBJ2-1; 8 bases match TRBD1. Unmatched junction bases numbered 15, after V lost 9 bases and J lost 9 bases. CDR1 and CDR2 from the germline V gene are KGHDR and SFDVKD. The CDR3 consists of 15 residues. The CDR3 nucleotides are TGTGCCACCGGGAGCCACCGGGCAACAGGGGGTGAGCAGTTCTTC. Translating gives CATGSHRATGGEQFF.

The V gene is TRBV5-4, the J gene TRBJ1-4; 9 bases align to TRBD1. V was pared by 4 bases and J by 7 bases, with 8 bases of the junction left unmatched. Per germline, CDR1 SGHNT and CDR2 YYREEE (reference sequence). The CDR3 extends over 15 amino acids. CDR3 coding DNA: TGTGCCAGCAGCATCCGGACAGGGGCCATTGAAAAACTGTTTTTT. This encodes CASSIRTGAIEKLFF.

J is TRBJ2-5 and V is TRBV5-5; no clear D. Germline loops: CDR1 SGHKS, CDR2 YYEKEE (reference sequence). This CDR3 region has 13 residues. V was cut by 2 bases and J by 5 bases, with 10 bases left in between. CDR3 amino acids: CASSFSMRETQYF. CDR3 bases: TGTGCCAGCAGCTTTTCCATGCGGGAGACCCAGTACTTC.

J is TRBJ2-2 and V is TRBV11-2, with D possibly being TRBD1 (6 bases). Germline V gene lookup returns CDR1 SGHAT and CDR2 FQNNGV. This CDR3 comprises 13 residues. V lost 7 bases and J 6 bases, leaving 12 bases between the germline ends. The CDR3 sequence: CASISGDAGELFF. The CDR3 coding sequence is TGTGCCAGCATATCAGGGGACGCCGGGGAGCTGTTTTTT.

This clone appeared a single time. The rearrangement uses TRBV14 and TRBJ1-1, with D perhaps matching TRBD1 (6 bases). The germline gives CDR1 SGHDN, CDR2 FVKESK. V lost 4 bases, J lost 6 bases, and 12 bases lay in between. CDR3 length: 13 amino acids. CDR3 residues: CASSPARGPEAFF. Written as DNA, the CDR3 is TGTGCCAGCAGCCCCGCCAGGGGACCTGAAGCTTTCTTT.

This clone was seen a few times. V gene TRBV18 combines with J gene TRBJ1-1; a possible D gene is TRBD1 (5 bases). The length of the CDR3 is 13 residues. Trimming pared 6 bases from V and 1 base from J, leaving 9 bases between. Germline V lookup: CDR1 KGHSH, CDR2 LQKENI. CDR3 protein: CASSTTANTEAFF. The CDR3, as DNA: TGTGCCAGCTCGACGACAGCGAACACTGAAGCTTTCTTT.

V is TRBV7-2 and J is TRBJ2-5; unclear D gene. CDR1 and CDR2 from the germline V gene are SGHTA and FQGNSA. V was clipped by 4 bases and J by 3 bases, with 12 bases between them. The CDR3 has 14 amino acids. The chain's CDR3 is CASSSSYFKETQYF. The CDR3 nucleotides read TGTGCCAGCAGCTCAAGCTACTTTAAAGAGACCCAGTACTTC.

V gene TRBV19 combines with J gene TRBJ2-1, with a tentative D call TRBD2 (6 bases). Trimming took 0 bases from V and 2 from J, leaving 14 bases between them. The germline V gene encodes CDR1 LNHDA and CDR2 SQIVND (reference sequence). There are 17 residues in the CDR3. The CDR3 is CASSIDSNSGPYNEQFF. In DNA, the CDR3 is TGTGCCAGTAGTATAGATAGTAATAGCGGACCCTACAATGAGCAGTTCTTC.

The J gene is TRBJ1-2, the V gene TRBV3-1 (or the pseudogene TRBV3-2), with TRBD1 matching over 10 bases. After removal of 5 bases from V and 6 bases from J, the junction contained 3 bases not matched to a gene. This CDR3 spans 13 amino acids. From germline, CDR1 is LGHDT and CDR2 YNNKEL (reference sequence). The CDR3 nucleotides read TGTGCCAGCAGCGGGACAGGGGTGGATGGCTACACCTTC. This codes for CASSGTGVDGYTF.

A few counts support this clone. The rearrangement uses TRBV3-1 (or the pseudogene TRBV3-2) and TRBJ1-5; D unclear. V was cut by 6 bases and J by 1 base, with 10 bases left in between. The germline V gene encodes CDR1 LGHDT and CDR2 YNNKEL (reference sequence). The CDR3 runs 14 residues. In nucleotides, the CDR3 is TGTGCCAGCAGTACGACACACAGCAATCAGCCCCAGCATTTT. Encoded protein: CASSTTHSNQPQHF.

The chain links TRBV28 to TRBJ1-5; 9 bases are a match to TRBD1. The CDR3 loop spans 15 amino acids. After removal of 3 bases from V and 8 bases from J, the junction contained 8 bases not matched to a gene. Germline loops: CDR1 MDHEN, CDR2 SYDVKM. This CDR3 is CASSLATGGSEPQHF. The DNA for the CDR3 is TGTGCCAGCAGTTTGGCCACAGGGGGCTCCGAGCCCCAGCATTTT.

The chain uses TRBV9 and TRBJ1-2; D remains ambiguous. The CDR3 contains 12 residues. Per the germline V gene, CDR1 is SGDLS and CDR2 is YYNGEE. Trimming removed 2 bases from V and 8 bases from J, with 10 bases in between. In DNA form, the CDR3 reads TGTGCCAGCAGCGTCGACTTCAAGGGCTACACCTTC. This gives the protein CASSVDFKGYTF.

The rearrangement joins TRBV2 to TRBJ1-5; 7 bases are shared with TRBD1. This CDR3 contains 15 residues. The V gene end was trimmed by 6 bases and the J gene end by 0 bases; junction bases not matched to a gene: 5. The germline V gene encodes CDR1 SNHLY and CDR2 FYNNEI. CDR3 nucleotide sequence: TGTGCCAGCAGCCCAGACAGGGCTAGCAATCAGCCCCAGCATTTT. It codes for CASSPDRASNQPQHF. Complete variable domain (other parts from reference TRBV2 and TRBJ1-5): EPEVTQTPSHQVTQMGQEVILRCVPISNHLYFYWYRQILGQKVEFLVSFYNNEISEKSEIFDDQFSVERPDGSNFTLKIRSTKLEDSAMYFCASSPDRASNQPQHFGDGTRLSIL.

The chain combines TRBV7-9 with TRBJ2-7; the D is unclear. The CDR3 loop spans 14 amino acids. CDR1 is SEHNR and CDR2 is FQNEAQ in the germline V gene (reference sequence). The ends were cut back, 1 base at V and 4 bases at J, with 11 bases in the middle. The CDR3 DNA reads as TGTGCCAGCAGCTTAGGAGACTCGTTATACGAGCAGTACTTC. Translated: CASSLGDSLYEQYF.

The chain links TRBV11-3 to TRBJ1-1, with D tentatively TRBD1 (5 bases). V was pared by 2 bases and J by 5 bases, with 9 bases between. This CDR3 has 13 amino acids. Germline V gene data show CDR1 as SGHNT and CDR2 as YENEEA. The CDR3 here is CASSLNQGTEAFF. CDR3 bases: TGTGCCAGCAGCTTAAACCAGGGAACTGAAGCTTTCTTT.

The rearrangement joins TRBV7-3 to TRBJ2-5; 8 bases are shared with TRBD1. Germline lookup yields CDR1 SGHTA and CDR2 FQGTGA. V dropped 4 bases and J dropped 4; count of bases not matched to a gene: 2. CDR3 length equals 13 residues. CDR3 amino acids: CASSSTGAETQYF. The CDR3 DNA reads as TGTGCCAGCAGCTCGACAGGGGCAGAGACCCAGTACTTC.

The chain combines TRBV18 with TRBJ1-1, with D unclear. The CDR3 spans 14 residues. The V gene's germline CDR1 is KGHSH and CDR2 LQKENI. V dropped 2 bases and J dropped 6 bases, with 13 bases sitting between them. For the CDR3, the DNA is TGTGCCAGCTCACCAGAGGCAACCCGGGCTGAAGCTTTCTTT. Translation: CASSPEATRAEAFF.

Turning to this clone: At the DNA level, this CDR3 is encoded by other sequences in the same sample as well. J is TRBJ1-1 and V is TRBV9, with unresolved D. Trimming removed 0 bases from V and 1 base from J, with 7 bases in between. The CDR3 has 14 residues. Germline loops: CDR1 SGDLS, CDR2 YYNGEE. CDR3 coding DNA: TGTGCCAGCAGCGTAGCTCCGGGGAACACTGAAGCTTTCTTT. Its protein product is CASSVAPGNTEAFF.

In this sample, this clone turned up a few times. V and J are TRBV7-2 and TRBJ1-1; TRBD1 might be the D (5 bases). Germline lookup yields CDR1 SGHTA and CDR2 FQGNSA. V was cut by 2 bases and J by 7 bases, with 11 bases left in between. The length of the CDR3 is 13 residues. The CDR3 DNA sequence: TGTGCCAGCAGCTTATGGGCCGGGGGTGAAGCTTTCTTT. It yields the protein CASSLWAGGEAFF.

This chain uses TRBV2 with TRBJ1-4, with D possibly matching TRBD1 (6 bases). The V end lost 9 bases, the J end lost 5 bases, and 13 bases lay between the germline ends. Germline V gene data show CDR1 as SNHLY and CDR2 as FYNNEI. This CDR3 is 13 amino acids long. Written as DNA, the CDR3 is TGTGCCAGTCGGACAGTCCCGAATGAAAAACTGTTTTTT. Its translation: CASRTVPNEKLFF. The full variable domain, completed using reference TRBV2 and TRBJ1-4, is EPEVTQTPSHQVTQMGQEVILRCVPISNHLYFYWYRQILGQKVEFLVSFYNNEISEKSEIFDDQFSVERPDGSNFTLKIRSTKLEDSAMYFCASRTVPNEKLFFGSGTQLSVL.